This T cell receptor (beta chain) appears in the sequencing data of a study of blood T cell repertoires in COVID-19. On the study more broadly: Collection of acute and convalescent COVID-19 samples took place in the United States, Italy and Spain. The analysed material was cDNA or gDNA that came from T cells, B-cell-depleted T cells, or PBMCs.

Study processing details: Estimation of nucleated cell counts relied on the amplification of reference gene primers. The repertoire was sequenced with immunoSEQ multiplex PCR; TCRdb's copy has only in-frame clones and lacks some. V, J and clone size reflect that table, while D and trimming were determined from the DNA. There are about 220,000 clones in the sample; approximately 80% occur only once, and less than 20% lies in the top ten. V was pared by 4 bases and J by 4 bases, with 6 bases of the junction left unmatched. The CDR3 covers 15 residues. CDR1 and CDR2 (germline): MNHEY, SVGAGI. J is TRBJ2-2 and V is TRBV6-5, with 7 positions matching TRBD2. Specimen: peripheral blood. This receptor was taken from a man aged 30-40 years with active or convalescent COVID-19. CDR3 DNA sequence: TGTGCCAGCAGTTGGGCGGGAGCTGGCACCGGGGAGCTGTTTTTT. This codes for CASSWAGAGTGELFF.